The following is a TCR beta chain sequence with its context. Its antigen is as yet unknown. Losses at the gene ends were 5 bases for V and 6 bases for J; bases not matched to a gene: 9. CDR3 length: 15 amino acids. Germline V gene data show CDR1 as LNHNV and CDR2 as YYDKDF (reference sequence). The data derive from a study of cytomegalovirus exposure and HLA in healthy donors. With 60 Vbeta and 13 Jbeta primers, the PCR was carried out. The table came from immunoSEQ multiplex PCR; TCRdb's copy has only in-frame clones and leaves some out. The data show approximately 140,000 clones, roughly 77% seen once. Study-wide findings and caveats: The study designated 150 to 200 TCR beta chains cytomegalovirus-associated. The productive fraction for most TCR beta V segments was about 90% or about 30% in an earlier analysis. Later analysis associated a missense DCLRE1C variant with TCR beta V- and J-gene trimming.

This TCR derives from a human donor in good health. This sequence joins TRBV15 and TRBJ2-7; TRBD1 aligns across 11 bases. The specimen was PBMCs. The CDR3 DNA sequence: TGTGCCACCAGCGTCCGGGACAGGGGGTCGGGCGAGCAGTACTTC. Protein sequence: CATSVRDRGSGEQYF.